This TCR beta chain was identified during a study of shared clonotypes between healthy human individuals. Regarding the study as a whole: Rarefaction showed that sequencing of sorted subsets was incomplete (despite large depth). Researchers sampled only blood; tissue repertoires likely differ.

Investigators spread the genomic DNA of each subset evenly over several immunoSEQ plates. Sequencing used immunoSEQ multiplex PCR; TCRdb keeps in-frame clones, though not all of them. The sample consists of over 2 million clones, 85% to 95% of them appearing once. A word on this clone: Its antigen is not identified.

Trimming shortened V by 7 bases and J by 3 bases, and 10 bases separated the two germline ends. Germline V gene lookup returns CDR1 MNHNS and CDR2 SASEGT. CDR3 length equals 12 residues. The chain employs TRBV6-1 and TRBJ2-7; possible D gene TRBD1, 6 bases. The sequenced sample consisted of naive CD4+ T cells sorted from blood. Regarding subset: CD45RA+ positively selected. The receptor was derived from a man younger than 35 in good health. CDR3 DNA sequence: TGTGCCAGCACCGGGACATTCTACGAGCAGTACTTC. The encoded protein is CASTGTFYEQYF.